The T cell receptor (beta chain) under discussion was sequenced for a study of CD8+CD57+ T cells in acquired aplastic anemia. As for the study in general: DNA per sorted CD4+ or CD8+ sample ranged roughly 0.19 to 27.4 ug, averaging approximately 3.3 ug.

Researchers used genomic DNA as the template to profile TCR beta VDJ and CDR3. From the reads, TCRdb called clonotypes with MiXCR, one entry per CDR3 protein. The sample lists around 170,000 distinct CDR3 sequences; 55% to 80% were seen once. The sequence came from a human donor in good health. Sequencing was performed on sorted CD4+, CD8+, or CD8+CD57+ T cells (not recorded which) from PBMCs.

DNA for the CDR3: TGTGCCATCAGCCAGCGGGGGTTCACAGATACGCAGTATTTT. Encoded protein: CAISQRGFTDTQYF. The chain recombines TRBV10-3 with TRBJ2-3; TRBD2 matches 8 bases. J gave up 2 bases and V 6 bases, and 4 bases lay outside the gene matches. This CDR3 is built from 14 residues. CDR1 is ENHRY and CDR2 is SYGVKD in the germline V gene.